This TCR beta chain stems from a study of blood T cell repertoires in COVID-19. The assay was immunoSEQ multiplex PCR, and TCRdb's table has in-frame clones only and misses some. The repertoire has about 40,000 clones, about 86% of them found once; the top ten carry about 24%. This CDR3 has 16 amino acids. Trimming shortened V by 4 bases and J by 4 bases, and 19 bases separated the two germline ends. Germline V CDR1 and CDR2: LNHDA, SQIVND (reference sequence). Sequencing was carried out using peripheral blood. The chain links TRBV19 to TRBJ1-2, with a tentative D call TRBD1 (6 bases). The sequence came from a human donor with acute or convalescent COVID-19. The donor label of this sample is uncertain. CDR3 sequence (DNA): TGTGCCAGTAGTACCGATACAGGGTTTGGGGGCTATGGCTACACCTTC. This translates into CASSTDTGFGGYGYTF.